This T cell receptor (beta chain) was obtained from a study of blood T cell repertoires in COVID-19. Study background: Nucleic acid was either cDNA or gDNA, and it came from T cells, B-cell-depleted T cells, or PBMCs.

V was pared by 0 bases and J by 2 bases, with 12 bases between. The CDR3 has 15 residues. Per the germline V gene, CDR1 is SGHRS and CDR2 is YFSETQ. Sequencing used immunoSEQ multiplex PCR; TCRdb keeps in-frame clones, though not all of them. The sample comprises about 38,000 clones, around 90% of which are singletons, and less than 30% rests with the top ten. The sample taken for sequencing was peripheral blood. This sequence joins TRBV5-1 and TRBJ2-7; tentatively, D is TRBD2 (6 bases). The receptor comes from a man in his fifties or sixties with active or convalescent COVID-19. The chain's CDR3 is CASSLETRTTYEQYF. CDR3 DNA sequence: TGCGCCAGCAGCTTGGAGACTAGGACGACCTACGAGCAGTACTTC.